The present entry profiles one TCR beta chain with its context. No antigen is known for it. No base-level quality is on record; no much larger clone is a single base apart. This entry belongs to a study of blood T cells in healthy people across ages (dated by TCRdb to 2014 to 2015). Describing the broader study: In model experiments, template switching captured about one uniquely barcoded TCR beta cDNA molecule for every two T cells. Age-related changes in TCR beta repertoire diversity were measured in the study by deep sequencing normalized with unique cDNA molecular identifiers. Four age groups were formed from the donors: young (average 16 years), middle-aged (less than 40), aged (62) and long-lived (82). Donors of different ages were randomly distributed across sequencing lanes to avoid experimental bias. For two donors (one aged 18 to 30 and one aged 80 or older), the study analyzed two additional independent replicas of 1 million unique cDNA reads from the same blood draw. What the study reported, not specific to this receptor: The long-lived group showed more naive CD4+ T cells, fewer expanded clones and increased TCR diversity than the aged group, suggesting age selection. Estimates of total diversity based on one million sequenced T cells were regarded as lower bounds and as underestimates. Conclusive comparison of naive and antigen-experienced compartments was prevented by the profiling of bulk unsorted PBMCs. As age increased, observed TCR beta diversity per million T cells dropped in a roughly linear way, and a significant reduction was already evident by age roughly 40. Because the CMV infection status of the donors was unknown, age-related changes in expanded clonotypes may potentially have been confounded. The percentage of naive T cells measured by flow cytometry correlated strongly with observed TCR beta diversity.

Donors were 39 systemically healthy Caucasian individuals from Russia aged roughly 6 to 95 years. Roughly 10 milliliters of peripheral blood were drawn from each donor into EDTA-treated Vacutainer tubes. Ficoll-Paque density-gradient centrifugation was used to isolate PBMCs, with at least 6 million per sample. Total RNA was extracted from PBMCs with Trizol reagent, with at least 6 micrograms obtained per sample. For every donor, an aliquot of PBMCs went through flow cytometry to measure the percentages of naive CD45RAhigh/CD27high T cells. The library was produced with 5' RACE. Sequencing took place on an Illumina HiSeq 2500. The second PCR ran for roughly 6 to 11 cycles and used a J-beta primer mix along with a sample-barcoded 5' primer. A template-switch 5' adaptor carrying 12 random nucleotides introduced a unique molecular identifier onto each TCR beta cDNA molecule. Each sample yielded at least 3 million CDR3-containing paired-end reads. First-strand cDNA synthesis was performed from all RNA using the Mint cDNA synthesis kit, with priming by a TRBC-specific oligonucleotide. Following uracil-DNA glycosylase treatment, a first 18-cycle PCR with universal primers M1SS and BC2_uni_R was performed on all cDNA. As for the original processing: For normalization, 1 million high-quality reads were randomly selected from each sample, with every read carrying a distinct molecular identifier. Reads with shared molecular identifiers were discarded instead of being binned into consensus sequences. CDR3 identification, clonotype clustering and error correction used MiTCR with a Q25 quality threshold and the strictest error-elimination algorithm. A nonparametric unseen species model using Euler transformation provided a lower-bound estimate of total TCR beta diversity. TCRdb reanalyzed the raw reads on its own, using fastp at Q25 for trimming and MiXCR for clone calling, and kept in-frame beta chains. Each CDR3 protein appears once, grouped with its most common genes and DNA. TCRdb, not the authors, supplied the V and J calls. The sample data list approximately 900,000 distinct CDR3 sequences, and about 48% of these were observed just once. The ten largest clones capture 10% to 15% of the sample.

Its CDR3 holds 16 amino acids, cysteine through phenylalanine. Left in the record is the CDR3 DNA by itself, 48 bases read in frame from the first base. V loses 4 bases, J loses 10 bases, and the germline ends lie 20 bases apart. Via the germline V gene (reference sequence), CDR1 is MNHEY and CDR2 SMNVEV. The TCR was taken from a man younger than 40 in good health. The source material was blood. This sequence uses TRBV27 and TRBJ1-6, with the D gene too uncertain to name. The DNA sequence is given as TGTGCCAGCAGTTCCGCTGGGCTTCAGGTGGCCTCACCCCTCCACTTT. The encoded protein is CASSSAGLQVASPLHF.